One T cell receptor beta chain is described in this entry. What it binds is unknown. The V gene's germline CDR1 is SGHDN and CDR2 FVKESK. The CDR3 runs 18 residues. Via 5' RACE with UMI labels, TRB cDNA libraries were prepared. With the 5' RACE reads reprocessed, TCRdb shows one record per CDR3 protein and no DNA. Recorded for this sample: some 41,000 distinct CDR3 sequences. This entry comes from a study of CXCR3-negative and CXCR3-positive naive CD8 T cells. Study-wide points: Expression of CXCR3 was partially reduced after cryopreservation, and fresh PBMCs were used in most assays. For the naive subsets, surface CD5 was similar, and TCR strength was inferred from TRB CDR3 properties. Comparison of naive CXCR3-negative and CXCR3-positive cells revealed similar TRBV-TRBJ usage, while memory cells differed. Much lower diversity was found in memory CD8+ cells, while both naive subsets had comparably high diversity.

The source is a human donor in good health. Some clones in this sample may be carry-over from other donors' samples. Sequenced material: memory CD8+ T cells from blood. The chain has TRBV14 and TRBJ2-2; the D call from TCRdb, TRBD1, cannot be confirmed without DNA. The CDR3 spells CASSQDLNYILGDGELFF. The complete variable domain, with remaining parts taken from reference TRBV14 and TRBJ2-2, reads EAGVTQFPSHSVIEKGQTVTLRCDPISGHDNLYWYRRVMGKEIKFLLHFVKESKQDESGMPNNRFLAERTGGTYSTLKVQPAELEDSGVYFCASSQDLNYILGDGELFFGEGSRLTVL.